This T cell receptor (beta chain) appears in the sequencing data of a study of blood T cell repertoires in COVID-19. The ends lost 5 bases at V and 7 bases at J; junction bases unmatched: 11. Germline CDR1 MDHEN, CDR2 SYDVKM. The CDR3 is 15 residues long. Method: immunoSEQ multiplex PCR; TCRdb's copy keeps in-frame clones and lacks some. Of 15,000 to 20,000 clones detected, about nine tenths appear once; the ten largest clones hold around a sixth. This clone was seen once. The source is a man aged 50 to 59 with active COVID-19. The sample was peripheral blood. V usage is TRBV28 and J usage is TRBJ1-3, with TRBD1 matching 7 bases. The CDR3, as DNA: TGTGCCAGCAGTCAAAGAGGGGGCGCGGTTAACACCATATATTTT. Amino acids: CASSQRGGAVNTIYF.